This TCR beta chain was recorded in a study of beta chain features in type 1 diabetes. Study results and caveats: A definitive answer on HLA type influencing TCRB rearrangement was not reached here. PCR might pick shorter templates more often, in the same way for patients and controls.

A remark on this clone: Its target is not known.

Reverse transcribing all isolated RNA meant expressed TCRB transcripts were sequenced. Profiled with immunoSEQ multiplex PCR; TCRdb holds only in-frame clones, not every one. The sample shows 220,000 or so clones, around 68% of them seen only once. Trimming took off 0 bases at V and 7 bases at J, with 9 bases between the two ends. CDR1 is SGHDN, CDR2 FVKESK, per germline. The CDR3 totals 13 residues. This sequence originates from a man aged 25-40 years in good health. V is TRBV14 and J is TRBJ2-5; D not resolved. Sequenced: naive CD4+ T cells from blood. This CDR3 is CASSQDLLGTQYF. The CDR3 region has the DNA TGTGCCAGCAGCCAAGATTTGTTGGGGACCCAGTACTTC.